Below, one T cell receptor beta chain is given with its context. Germline CDR1 reads SNHLY; CDR2 reads FYNNEI. V was shortened by 7 bases and J by 3 bases, with 8 bases between the two germline ends. This CDR3 has 12 amino acids. The record originates from a study of OX40 agonist ivuxolimab in advanced cancers. Assay used: immunoSEQ multiplex PCR; TCRdb lists only in-frame clones, some missing. This table holds approximately 35,000 clones, 80% to 85% found once. This TCR was sampled from an adult with an advanced solid tumor such as melanoma, head and neck, liver or kidney cancer. The material was CD4+ or CD8+ T cells sorted from blood, obtained in a trial of the OX40 agonist ivuxolimab. This chain uses TRBV2 with TRBJ2-3; perhaps TRBD2 as D (5 bases). CDR3 in amino acids: CASTRDTDTQYF. CDR3 DNA sequence: TGTGCCAGCACCCGGGATACAGATACGCAGTATTTT.